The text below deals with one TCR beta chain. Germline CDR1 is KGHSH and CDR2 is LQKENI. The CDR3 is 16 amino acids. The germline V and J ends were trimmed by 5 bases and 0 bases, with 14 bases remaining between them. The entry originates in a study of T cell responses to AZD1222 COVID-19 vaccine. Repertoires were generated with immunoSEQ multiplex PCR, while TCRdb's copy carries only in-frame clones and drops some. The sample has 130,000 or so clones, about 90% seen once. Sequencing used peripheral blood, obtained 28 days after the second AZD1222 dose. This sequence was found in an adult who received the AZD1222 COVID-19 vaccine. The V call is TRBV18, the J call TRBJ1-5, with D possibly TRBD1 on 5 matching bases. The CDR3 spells CASSFLGTDSNQPQHF. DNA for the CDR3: TGTGCCAGCTCATTTCTCGGGACGGATAGCAATCAGCCCCAGCATTTT.